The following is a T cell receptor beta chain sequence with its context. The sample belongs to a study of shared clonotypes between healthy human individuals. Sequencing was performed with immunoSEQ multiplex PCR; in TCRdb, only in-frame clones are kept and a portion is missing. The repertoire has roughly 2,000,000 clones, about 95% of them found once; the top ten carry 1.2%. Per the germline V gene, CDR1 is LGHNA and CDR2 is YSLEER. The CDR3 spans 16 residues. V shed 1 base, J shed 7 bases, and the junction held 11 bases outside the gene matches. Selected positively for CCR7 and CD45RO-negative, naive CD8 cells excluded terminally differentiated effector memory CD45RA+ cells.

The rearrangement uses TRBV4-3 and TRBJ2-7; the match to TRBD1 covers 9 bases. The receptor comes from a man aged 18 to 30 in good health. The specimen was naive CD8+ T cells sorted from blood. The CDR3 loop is CASSQALEDRGREQYF. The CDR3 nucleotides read TGCGCCAGCAGCCAAGCCCTCGAGGACAGGGGCAGGGAGCAGTACTTC.